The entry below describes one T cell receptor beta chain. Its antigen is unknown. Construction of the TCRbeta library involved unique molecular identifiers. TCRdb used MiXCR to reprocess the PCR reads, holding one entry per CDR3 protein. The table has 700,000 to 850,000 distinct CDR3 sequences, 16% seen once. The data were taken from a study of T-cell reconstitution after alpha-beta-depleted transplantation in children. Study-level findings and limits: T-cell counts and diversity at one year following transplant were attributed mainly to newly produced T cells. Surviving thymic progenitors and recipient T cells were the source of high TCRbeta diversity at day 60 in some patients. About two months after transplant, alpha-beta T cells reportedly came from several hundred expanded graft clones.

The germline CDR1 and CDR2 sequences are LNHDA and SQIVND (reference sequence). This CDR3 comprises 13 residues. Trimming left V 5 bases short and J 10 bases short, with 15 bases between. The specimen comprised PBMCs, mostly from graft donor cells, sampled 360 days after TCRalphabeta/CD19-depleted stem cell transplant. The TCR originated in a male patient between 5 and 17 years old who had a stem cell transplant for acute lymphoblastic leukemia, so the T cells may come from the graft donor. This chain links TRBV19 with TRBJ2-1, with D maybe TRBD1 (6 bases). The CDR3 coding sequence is TGTGCCAGTAGTTACTATACAGGGTACGAGCAGTTCTTC. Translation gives CASSYYTGYEQFF.